This T cell receptor beta chain was captured by sequencing in a study of T cell repertoires in cytomegalovirus infection (dated by TCRdb to between 2018 and 2021). As for the study more broadly: Donor HLA type was relevant to the analysis, because carriage of CMV infection together with the matching HLA type was indicated by public TCR beta signatures.

V was cut back by 4 bases and J by 6 bases, leaving a gap of 18 bases between them. The CDR3 measures 15 amino acids from cysteine to phenylalanine. Of the read, only the CDR3 DNA is kept; its 45 bases are in frame from base 1. The germline V gene specifies SGHTA as CDR1 and FQGTGA as CDR2. General conclusions and limits of the study: Cumulative frequency of public TCR beta family members discriminated carriers of CMV infection plus the relevant HLA type in this cohort and an independent approximately 370-donor cohort. The ex vivo response was dominated by HLA-C-restricted CMV-specific TCR beta clonotypes, which also provided the single most frequent clonotype in two of eight donors.

In the case of this clonotype: What this receptor recognizes is not known. Base qualities were left out, and no much larger clone turns up one base away.

Sequencer: Illumina HiSeq 1500. TCRdb redid the processing of the public reads, applying fastp at Q25 and MiXCR, and retained in-frame beta chains. All rows with the same CDR3 protein become a single entry with the most common DNA and genes. This sample gives roughly 280,000 distinct CDR3 sequences in total; around 13% of them show up just once. Clones ranked in the top ten supply 7% to 9.5% of the sample. The V gene is TRBV7-3 and the J gene is TRBJ1-2, and perhaps TRBD1 as D gene, on 6 matching bases. The sequence derives from a human donor in good health (CMV status not recorded). Some clones in this sample may be carry-over from other donors' samples. Input material: PBMCs. The nucleotides are TGTGCCAGCAGCTACACAGGGTTCGCTTATGATGGCTACACCTTC. It codes for CASSYTGFAYDGYTF.